This TCR beta chain was sequenced during a study of CD8 T cells in ankylosing spondylitis (dated by TCRdb to about 2017). As for the study more broadly: The study set out to find disease-linked TCR variants by profiling T cell receptor beta repertoires in ankylosing spondylitis patients and healthy donors. The whole study cohort included 108 healthy donors and about two dozen ankylosing spondylitis patients. Peripheral blood samples were taken, and synovial fluid was additionally collected from ankylosing spondylitis patients. Overall results and qualifications from the work: Some of the motif variants had been reported before in the synovial fluid and blood of reactive arthritis patients, a finding that suggests common disease-initiation mechanisms. Blood from ankylosing spondylitis patients appeared to be characterized by a TCR beta motif composed of about eight highly homologous amino acid variants. In peripheral blood, the disease-linked clones were found at relatively low frequencies and had a CD8+ phenotype. Significant enrichment of the disease-linked clones was reported in matched synovial fluid samples from ankylosing spondylitis patients.

For this chain, trimming is 3 bases at the V end and 3 bases at the J end, and the number of junction bases without a gene match is 9. The CDR3 measures 16 amino acids from cysteine to phenylalanine. CDR3 DNA is the only sequence kept; it has 48 bases, read in frame from the first base. Looking up the germline V gene yields CDR1 SGHRS and CDR2 YFSETQ. TCRdb records Illumina HiSeq 2500 as the sequencer. Quantitative 5'-RACE with molecular barcodes was used to prepare TCR beta libraries. In the paper's pipeline: A new computational method, built on a probabilistic model of VDJ rearrangement, was used to identify disease-linked TCR variants. The public reads were run again by TCRdb, first through fastp at Q25 and then through MiXCR, and only productive beta chains were kept. For every CDR3 protein sequence, its rows merge into one entry that carries the most common genes and DNA. The V and J calls reflect TCRdb's pipeline rather than the authors' work. The sample profile shows some 700,000 distinct CDR3 sequences; around 19% of them were found once. The ten largest clonotypes hold about 20% of the sample.

As regards this clonotype: The antigen this receptor binds is unknown. There are no base qualities to consult, and no much larger clone falls within one base.

The sequenced material came from blood, either unsorted or a sorted T cell fraction (not recorded which). Recombination connected TRBV5-1 to TRBJ2-3, with TRBD1 identical over 8 junction bases. This sequence originates from a male donor with ankylosing spondylitis. The CDR3: CASSSDGQGSTDTQYF. The nucleotides read TGCGCCAGCAGCTCCGATGGACAGGGATCGACAGATACGCAGTATTTT.